The 9 T cell receptor beta chains reported below all come from one sample, sequenced in a study of blood T cells in healthy people across ages. Primers used in a second PCR of roughly 6 to 12 cycles were a sample-barcoded 5' primer and a J-beta primer mix. TCRdb processed the 5' RACE reads anew with MiXCR; each CDR3 protein has one entry. The sample includes about 810,000 distinct CDR3 sequences, 35% to 40% of them seen just once. Sequencing input: blood. These receptors originate from a man aged 18 to 30 in good health.

This clonotype was observed a few times. The CDR3 spells CASSVTGIGQLGYTF. CDR3 bases: TGTGCCAGTAGTGTCACCGGGATCGGACAGCTTGGCTACACCTTC. The chain couples TRBV19 to TRBJ1-2; TRBD1 is a possible D gene (6 bases). This CDR3 comprises 15 residues. The V end lost 5 bases, the J end lost 7 bases, and 20 bases lay between the germline ends. The V gene's germline CDR1 is LNHDA and CDR2 SQIVND (reference sequence).

As for this clonotype: This sequence may be a read error, since a much larger clone differs from it by one base. This chain links TRBV20-1 with TRBJ2-4, with D perhaps matching TRBD1 or TRBD2 (5 bases each). The DNA end is more similar to TRBJ2-7, so the J call may be wrong. CDR1 DFQATT and CDR2 SNEGSKA come from the germline V gene (reference sequence). The CDR3 has 14 residues. CDR3 in DNA: TGCAGTGCTCTGGGGACGTTTGGCTCCTACGAGCAGTACTTC. As protein: CSALGTFGSYEQYF.

This clonotype occurred a few times. The genes are TRBV27 and TRBJ2-3, with a weak D call TRBD1 (6 bases). The length of the CDR3 is 15 residues. Germline V gene sequence: CDR1 MNHEY, CDR2 SMNVEV (reference sequence). Trimming stripped 6 bases from V and 2 bases from J, with 15 bases between. CDR3: CASSSLGALTDTQYF. The CDR3 bases are TGTGCCAGCAGCTCGCTGGGGGCACTCACAGATACGCAGTATTTT.

This sequence joins TRBV20-1 and TRBJ1-1; D unclear. The CDR3 is 13 amino acids. Germline V gives CDR1 DFQATT, CDR2 SNEGSKA (reference sequence). V was trimmed by 3 bases and J by 4 bases, leaving 12 bases between them. CDR3 coding DNA: TGCAGTGCTAGTCTCCCGTCACCCACTGAAGCTTTCTTT. As protein: CSASLPSPTEAFF.

J is TRBJ1-2 and V is TRBV7-8, with D hard to call. Germline CDR1 and CDR2: SGHVS and FQNEAQ. The CDR3 is made up of 16 amino acids. The germline V and J ends were trimmed by 1 base and 4 bases, with 16 bases remaining between them. CDR3 residues: CASSLEVGGRPYGYTF. The CDR3 DNA reads TGTGCCAGCAGCTTAGAAGTTGGCGGTAGACCCTATGGCTACACCTTC.

This clonotype occurred many times. Just one base apart from a much larger clone, this may be a read error. This rearrangement joins TRBV20-1 to TRBJ2-3; TRBD1 might be the D (5 bases). Looked up from germline, CDR1 is DFQATT and CDR2 is SNEGSKA (reference sequence). The V and J ends lost 6 bases and 1 base respectively, with 11 bases between them. CDR3 length: 13 residues. CDR3 DNA: TGCAGTGCCACGGTAGGGGGCACAGATACGCAGTATTTT. Its translation: CSATVGGTDTQYF.

This clonotype has ten or more counts. J is TRBJ2-5 and V is TRBV12-3 or TRBV12-4; D possibly corresponds to TRBD1 (5 bases). V lost 3 bases and J 1 base, leaving 12 bases between the germline ends. The CDR3 has 15 residues. The CDR3 bases are TGTGCCAGCAGTTTGCACACAACAGGCCAAGAGACCCAGTACTTC. It codes for CASSLHTTGQETQYF.

The CDR3 coding sequence is TGCGCCAGCAAGGTACAGGGCGCCTGCGAGCAGTACTTC. Protein sequence: CASKVQGACEQYF. This chain links TRBV5-1 with TRBJ2-5; D is possibly TRBD1 (6 bases). TRBJ2-7 matches the DNA end more closely, so the J call is doubtful. The CDR3 runs to 13 residues. Looked up from germline, CDR1 is SGHRS and CDR2 is YFSETQ.

The chain links TRBV4-3 to TRBJ2-1; D perhaps matches TRBD2 (7 bases). The assigned J gene may be wrong: the sequence end matches TRBJ2-7 better. The germline V gene has CDR1 LGHNA and CDR2 YSLEER. The CDR3 consists of 18 residues. CDR3 protein: CASSQGGWGGSSYNEQYF. CDR3 bases: TGCGCCAGCAGCCAAGGGGGGTGGGGGGGCTCGTCCTACAATGAGCAGTACTTC.